These 29 T cell receptor beta chains were all obtained from the same sample, sequenced in a study of blood T cell repertoires in COVID-19. The repertoire was sequenced with immunoSEQ multiplex PCR; TCRdb's copy has only in-frame clones and lacks some. The data contain 70,000 or so clones, around 75% of them singletons. The sequencing input was peripheral blood. The receptors were gathered from a man in his 70s with acute or convalescent COVID-19.

This clone was seen only a few times. The V and J genes are TRBV5-1 and TRBJ1-1, with D tentatively TRBD1 (5 bases). Germline CDR1 SGHRS, CDR2 YFSETQ. The CDR3 loop spans 14 amino acids. V was cut by 0 bases and J by 1 base, with 7 bases left in between. Written as DNA, the CDR3 is TGCGCCAGCAGCTTGGTCGGGGGGAACACTGAAGCTTTCTTT. Protein: CASSLVGGNTEAFF.

The V gene is TRBV6-5, the J gene TRBJ1-1, with 7 bases lining up with TRBD1. Germline CDR1 and CDR2: MNHEY and SVGAGI. The junction had 6 bases not matched to a gene; V was cut back by 6 bases and J by 5 bases. CDR3 size: 13 residues. CDR3 in amino acids: CASSLTGVTEAFF. In DNA, the CDR3 is TGTGCCAGCAGCCTTACAGGGGTAACTGAAGCTTTCTTT.

This rearrangement joins TRBV27 to TRBJ2-7; 7 nucleotides align to TRBD2. Trimming at V came to 3 bases and at J to 6 bases, leaving 8 bases not matched to a gene. Germline V lookup: CDR1 MNHEY, CDR2 SMNVEV (reference sequence). The CDR3 has 14 residues. CDR3 region: CASSFWGRAREQYF. CDR3 nucleotide sequence: TGTGCCAGCAGTTTCTGGGGGAGGGCCCGCGAGCAGTACTTC.

V gene TRBV27 combines with J gene TRBJ2-1; D is perhaps TRBD1 (6 bases). The V and J ends lost 0 bases and 10 bases respectively, with 13 bases between them. CDR3 length: 14 residues. CDR1 MNHEY and CDR2 SMNVEV come from the germline V gene (reference sequence). CDR3 sequence reads: CASSLSNTGNEQFF. CDR3 nucleotides: TGTGCCAGCAGTTTATCGAATACAGGGAACGAGCAGTTCTTC.

This chain connects TRBV19 to TRBJ2-7, with TRBD2 matching 7 bases. This CDR3 contains 14 residues. In germline, CDR1 is LNHDA, CDR2 SQIVND (reference sequence). The trim removed 3 bases at V and 2 bases at J, leaving 4 bases unmatched. In nucleotides, the CDR3 is TGTGCCAGTAGTATTACTAGCGAGACCTACGAGCAGTACTTC. Its protein product is CASSITSETYEQYF.

The rearrangement links TRBV27 to TRBJ2-7; 10 bases map to TRBD2. Germline lookup yields CDR1 MNHEY and CDR2 SMNVEV (reference sequence). This CDR3 contains 18 residues. The V gene end was trimmed by 5 bases and the J gene end by 3 bases; junction bases not matched to a gene: 16. The DNA for the CDR3 is TGTGCCAGCAGTCCCCGGGTAGCGGGAGGCCTACCCTTCTACGAGCAGTACTTC. This translates into CASSPRVAGGLPFYEQYF.

The CDR3 loop is CASSFGQGGNQPQHF. As DNA, the CDR3 is TGTGCCAGCAGTTTTGGACAGGGTGGCAATCAGCCCCAGCATTTT. The chain uses TRBV27 and TRBJ1-5; TRBD1 aligns across 8 bases. CDR1 MNHEY and CDR2 SMNVEV come from the germline V gene (reference sequence). The CDR3 totals 15 residues. V trimming: 3 bases; J trimming: 2 bases; junction bases outside the gene matches: 3.

The rearrangement links TRBV7-8 to TRBJ1-1; TRBD1 is a possible D gene (5 bases). CDR3 length: 14 amino acids. V gave up 3 bases and J gave up 0 bases, with 8 bases separating them. The germline gives CDR1 SGHVS, CDR2 FQNEAQ. The CDR3 DNA follows: TGTGCCAGCAGCTTGACAGTAATGAACACTGAAGCTTTCTTT. Translated: CASSLTVMNTEAFF.

The gene calls are TRBV7-2 and TRBJ2-7; 9 bases are a match to TRBD2. Germline lookup yields CDR1 SGHTA and CDR2 FQGNSA. V dropped 5 bases and J dropped 7; count of bases not matched to a gene: 15. The CDR3 runs to 16 residues. The CDR3 is CASSPRIAGVLLEQYF. The CDR3 nucleotides read TGTGCCAGCAGCCCTAGAATAGCGGGAGTCCTCCTGGAGCAGTACTTC.

The rearrangement joins TRBV13 to TRBJ2-3, with a possible D match to TRBD2 (5 bases). V was pared by 1 base and J by 0 bases, with 11 bases between. The CDR3 runs 16 residues. Per the germline V gene, CDR1 is PRHDT and CDR2 is FYEKMQ (reference sequence). The CDR3 nucleotides are TGTGCCAGCAGCTTAGCCGCGGGTACTAGCACAGATACGCAGTATTTT. It codes for CASSLAAGTSTDTQYF. Drawing the rest from reference TRBV13 and TRBJ2-3, the complete variable domain is AAGVIQSPRHLIKEKRETATLKCYPIPRHDTVYWYQQGPGQDPQFLISFYEKMQSDKGSIPDRFSAQQFSDYHSELNMSSLELGDSALYFCASSLAAGTSTDTQYFGPGTRLTVL.

The CDR3 protein is CASSVTGLAALGEQYF. CDR3 DNA: TGTGCCAGCAGCGTGACAGGACTAGCGGCCCTGGGGGAGCAGTACTTC. The chain recombines TRBV9 with TRBJ2-7; TRBD2 matches at 10 bases. V shed 2 bases, J shed 7 bases, and the junction held 12 bases outside the gene matches. CDR1 and CDR2 from the germline V gene are SGDLS and YYNGEE. The CDR3 extends over 16 amino acids.

The chain employs TRBV3-1 (or the pseudogene TRBV3-2) and TRBJ1-1, with 9 bases lining up with TRBD1. The junction had 2 bases not matched to a gene; V was cut back by 0 bases and J by 6 bases. Germline assignment: CDR1 LGHDT and CDR2 YNNKEL (reference sequence). The CDR3 length is 14 residues. In DNA, the CDR3 is TGTGCCAGCAGCCAAGAAACAGGGGGCGCTGAAGCTTTCTTT. Its translation is CASSQETGGAEAFF.

The J gene is TRBJ2-3, the V gene TRBV15, with 9 bases matching TRBD2. Germline V CDR1 and CDR2: LNHNV, YYDKDF (reference sequence). The trim removed 0 bases at V and 3 bases at J, leaving 4 bases unmatched. The CDR3 consists of 16 residues. In nucleotides, the CDR3 is TGTGCCACCAGCAGAGAGGGCCTAGCGGGGACAGATACGCAGTATTTT. Translation gives CATSREGLAGTDTQYF.

The chain couples TRBV29-1 to TRBJ1-1; TRBD1 agrees at 7 bases. Germline CDR1 is SQVTM and CDR2 is ANQGSEA. This CDR3 region has 13 residues. J lost 5 bases, V lost 4 bases, and 7 bases had no gene match. In DNA form, the CDR3 reads TGCAGCGTTGCAAGTCAGGGGGATACTGAAGCTTTCTTT. It is translated as CSVASQGDTEAFF.

The DNA of the CDR3 is TGTGCCAGCAGCGTAGGGGGCGCTTATAATTCACCCCTCCACTTT. Its translation is CASSVGGAYNSPLHF. The chain couples TRBV9 to TRBJ1-6; a possible D gene is TRBD1 (5 bases). V shed 0 bases and J shed 4 bases, with 8 bases lying between them. The CDR3 runs 15 residues. Germline V gives CDR1 SGDLS, CDR2 YYNGEE.

The CDR3 nucleotides are TGCGCCAGCAGCTTGGGGACTAGCGGAGGACAAGAGACCCAGTACTTC. The encoded protein is CASSLGTSGGQETQYF. The V and J genes are TRBV5-1 and TRBJ2-5; 10 nucleotides align to TRBD2. V shed 0 bases and J 2 bases; nucleotides not matched to a gene: 4. Per the germline V gene, CDR1 is SGHRS and CDR2 is YFSETQ. The CDR3 runs to 16 residues.

This clone was recorded once. The CDR3 reads CASSQDSAGGWIDTQYF. CDR3 DNA: TGTGCCAGCAGCCAAGACTCAGCGGGAGGGTGGATAGATACGCAGTATTTT. The chain employs TRBV4-2 and TRBJ2-3; TRBD2 matches at 10 bases. Germline V gene data show CDR1 as LGHNA and CDR2 as YNFKEQ. V gave up 0 bases and J gave up 5 bases; unmatched junction bases: 8. The CDR3 runs to 17 residues.

The rearrangement links TRBV6-6 to TRBJ1-6; D call uncertain. V was trimmed by 6 bases and J by 10 bases, leaving 10 bases between them. This CDR3 contains 12 residues. Germline V CDR1 and CDR2: MNHNY, SVGAGI (reference sequence). The CDR3, as DNA: TGTGCCAGCAGACAGTCAAACTCACCCCTCCACTTT. Translation gives CASRQSNSPLHF.

V and J are TRBV14 and TRBJ1-1; D gene uncertain. The V end was cut by 0 bases, the J end by 10 bases, with 9 bases between. Germline CDR1 is SGHDN and CDR2 is FVKESK. This CDR3 region has 12 residues. The CDR3 DNA reads TGTGCCAGCAGCCAAGAGAGAAGTCGAGCTTTCTTT. This encodes CASSQERSRAFF.

The rearrangement joins TRBV5-1 to TRBJ2-3; 7 nucleotides agree with TRBD2. J gave up 5 bases and V 0 bases, and 6 bases lay outside the gene matches. This CDR3 spans 15 amino acids. The germline V gene encodes CDR1 SGHRS and CDR2 YFSETQ. The CDR3 loop is CASSLAPSGLDTQYF. For the CDR3, the DNA is TGCGCCAGCAGCTTGGCCCCTAGCGGATTAGATACGCAGTATTTT.

V usage is TRBV18 and J usage is TRBJ2-7, with a weak D call TRBD2 (6 bases). Germline-derived CDR1 and CDR2 are KGHSH and LQKENI. This CDR3 is 13 amino acids long. The ends were cut back, 6 bases at V and 3 bases at J, with 12 bases in the middle. CDR3 bases: TGTGCCAGCTCGGCCGGGACTCTCTACGAGCAGTACTTC. This gives the protein CASSAGTLYEQYF.

This clone was seen a few times. The V and J genes are TRBV9 and TRBJ1-3; no clear D gene. This CDR3 region has 14 residues. Between the trimmed V and J ends, which lost 2 bases and 0 bases, there was a span of 6 bases. Germline CDR1 reads SGDLS; CDR2 reads YYNGEE. The CDR3 here is CASSVSSSGNTIYF. The CDR3 nucleotides read TGTGCCAGCAGCGTCTCGTCCTCTGGAAACACCATATATTTT.

V usage is TRBV3-1 (or the pseudogene TRBV3-2) and J usage is TRBJ2-3; perhaps TRBD2 as D (6 bases). Trimming left V 5 bases short and J 4 bases short, with 7 bases between. This CDR3 comprises 12 residues. Germline CDR1 and CDR2: LGHDT and YNNKEL (reference sequence). This chain's CDR3 is CASSGGADTQYF. Written as DNA, the CDR3 is TGTGCCAGCAGCGGAGGGGCAGATACGCAGTATTTT.

The chain uses TRBV7-9 and TRBJ1-5; 11 positions agree with TRBD1. The CDR3 sequence is 14 residues long. J was trimmed by 7 bases and V by 5 bases; bases with no gene match: 4. The germline V gene encodes CDR1 SEHNR and CDR2 FQNEAQ (reference sequence). The CDR3 here is CASSPDRGQQPQHF. As DNA, the CDR3 is TGTGCCAGCAGCCCGGACAGGGGGCAACAGCCCCAGCATTTT.

This chain connects TRBV27 to TRBJ1-5, with TRBD1 identical over 12 bases. The germline gives CDR1 MNHEY, CDR2 SMNVEV (reference sequence). This CDR3 spans 17 amino acids. J gave up 7 bases and V 6 bases, and 13 bases lay outside the gene matches. The DNA for the CDR3 is TGTGCCAGCAGACCATATGGGGGACAGGGGGCGGCACAGCCCCAGCATTTT. It yields the protein CASRPYGGQGAAQPQHF.

This clone appeared a few times. The chain carries TRBV5-3 and TRBJ2-3; 7 bases map to TRBD2. TRBV5-3 is noted as an ORF with a role that remains uncertain. The CDR3 consists of 16 residues. J lost 3 bases, V lost 1 base, and 8 bases had no gene match. The CDR3 DNA follows: TGTGCCAGAAGCTTGAAGGCTAGCGGAATGACAGATACGCAGTATTTT. Translation gives CARSLKASGMTDTQYF.

The genes are TRBV19 and TRBJ1-1; D is unclear. Germline CDR1 LNHDA, CDR2 SQIVND (reference sequence). V was cut by 5 bases and J by 3 bases, with 19 bases left in between. CDR3 size: 16 residues. The CDR3 DNA reads as TGTGCCAGTAGTCCCCCTGGGAGGTCTCGGGACACTGAAGCTTTCTTT. It specifies CASSPPGRSRDTEAFF.

The gene calls are TRBV6-5 and TRBJ1-2, with 7 bases fitting TRBD1. The CDR3 sequence is 15 residues long. V gave up 6 bases and J gave up 0 bases; unmatched junction bases: 7. From germline, CDR1 is MNHEY and CDR2 SVGAGI. This CDR3 is CASRAGQAPNYGYTF. DNA of the CDR3: TGTGCCAGCAGGGCCGGACAGGCCCCTAACTATGGCTACACCTTC.

V gene TRBV19 combines with J gene TRBJ2-7; TRBD2 agrees at 7 bases. Germline assignment: CDR1 LNHDA and CDR2 SQIVND (reference sequence). This CDR3 spans 18 amino acids. Germline trimming cut 4 bases from V and 0 bases from J; bases unmatched to any gene: 15. CDR3 in DNA: TGTGCCAGTAGTAGGGTAGGGCTAGCGGTGACGAGCTCCTACGAGCAGTACTTC. This encodes CASSRVGLAVTSSYEQYF.